This T cell receptor (beta chain) comes out of a study of blood T cell repertoires in COVID-19. Study information: Sources were T cells, B-cell-depleted T cells, or PBMCs; the material itself was cDNA or gDNA.

The J segment lost 4 bases and the V segment lost 7 bases, leaving 9 bases of the junction unmatched. The germline V gene has CDR1 MNHNY and CDR2 SVGAGI (reference sequence). The CDR3 sequence is 14 residues long. Living in 24 US areas, the participants were between about 18 and 100 years of age. Clinical history as reported by participants underpinned cohort assignment. Produced via immunoSEQ multiplex PCR; TCRdb's table is partial and in-frame only. The repertoire holds 190,000 or so clones, with approximately 84% as singletons. V and J are TRBV6-6 and TRBJ1-1; TRBD1 agrees at 7 bases. The sample was PBMCs or T cells enriched from blood (not recorded which). This receptor was taken from a man between 40 and 49 years old who had recovered from COVID-19. The CDR3 spells CASIQRQGLTEAFF. The DNA of the CDR3 is TGTGCCAGCATCCAAAGACAGGGTCTCACTGAAGCTTTCTTT.